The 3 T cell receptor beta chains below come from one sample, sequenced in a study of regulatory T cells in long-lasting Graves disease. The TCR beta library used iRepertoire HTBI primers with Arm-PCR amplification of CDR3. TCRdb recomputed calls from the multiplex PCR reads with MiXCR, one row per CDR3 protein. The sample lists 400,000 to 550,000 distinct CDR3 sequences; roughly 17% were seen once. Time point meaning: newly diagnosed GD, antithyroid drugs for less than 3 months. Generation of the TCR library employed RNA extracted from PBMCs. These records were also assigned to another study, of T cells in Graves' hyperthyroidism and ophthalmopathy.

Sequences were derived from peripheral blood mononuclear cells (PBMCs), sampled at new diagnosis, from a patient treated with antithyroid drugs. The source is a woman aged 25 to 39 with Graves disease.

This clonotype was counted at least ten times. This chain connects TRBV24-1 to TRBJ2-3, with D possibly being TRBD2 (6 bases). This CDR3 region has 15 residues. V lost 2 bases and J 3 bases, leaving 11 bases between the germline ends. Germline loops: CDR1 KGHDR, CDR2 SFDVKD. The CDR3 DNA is TGTGCCACCAGTGATTGGTCGGGGGTAACAGATACGCAGTATTTT. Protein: CATSDWSGVTDTQYF.

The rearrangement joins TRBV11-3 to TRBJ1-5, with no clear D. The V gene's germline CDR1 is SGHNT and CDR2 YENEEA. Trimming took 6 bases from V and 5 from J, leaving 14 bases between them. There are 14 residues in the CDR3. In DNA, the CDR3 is TGTGCCAGCAGTTACTCCGGCGGGGATCAGCCCCAGCATTTT. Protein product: CASSYSGGDQPQHF.

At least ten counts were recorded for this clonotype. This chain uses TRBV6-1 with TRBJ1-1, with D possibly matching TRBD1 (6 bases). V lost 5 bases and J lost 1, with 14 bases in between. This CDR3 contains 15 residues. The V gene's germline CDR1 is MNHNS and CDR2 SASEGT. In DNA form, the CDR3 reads TGTGCCAGCAGTAACCTGGGACACCCGAACACTGAAGCTTTCTTT. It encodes CASSNLGHPNTEAFF.